This paragraph reports one T cell receptor beta chain. The antigen remains unidentified. The entry originates in a study of OX40 agonist ivuxolimab in advanced cancers. About the study: A diagnosis of hepatocellular carcinoma, melanoma, renal cell or head and neck cancer was present in dose-escalation patients. Study-level results: Which antigen the expanded peripheral T cells recognized is unknown.

TCRdb's table, derived via immunoSEQ multiplex PCR, lists solely in-frame clones and lacks some. The table lists tens of thousands of clones, roughly nine tenths of them singletons. Autoimmune disease history or systemic immunosuppression led to patients being barred. Blood was sampled at baseline, cycle 4 day 1, and cycle 7 day 1. The CDR3 is 15 residues long. Germline CDR1 reads SGHVS; CDR2 reads FNYEAQ. J gave up 3 bases and V 3 bases, and 5 bases lay outside the gene matches. This TCR derives from an adult with an advanced solid tumor such as melanoma, head and neck, liver or kidney cancer. The J gene is TRBJ2-3, the V gene TRBV7-6; 8 nucleotides agree with TRBD2. Sequencing was performed on CD4+ or CD8+ T cells sorted from blood, taken in a trial of the OX40 agonist ivuxolimab. Written as DNA, the CDR3 is TGTGCCAGCAGCTTTGGGACTAGGGCTACAGATACGCAGTATTTT. Residues: CASSFGTRATDTQYF. Full variable domain (remainder filled in from reference TRBV7-6 and TRBJ2-3): GAGVSQSPRYKVTKRGQDVALRCDPISGHVSLYWYRQALGQGPEFLTYFNYEAQQDKSGLPNDRFSAERPEGSISTLTIQRTEQRDSAMYRCASSFGTRATDTQYFGPGTRLTVL.